The rows below give T cell receptor beta chains drawn from one sample of a study of blood T cells in healthy people across ages. In TCRdb, the 5' RACE reads were re-called with MiXCR into one record per CDR3 protein. Of hundreds of thousands of distinct CDR3 sequences listed, about 34% are singletons. Sample: blood. These receptors all stem from an elderly woman in good health. The CDR3 runs from the conserved cysteine through the conserved F or W.

v_call,j_call,cdr3_aa
TRBV20-1,TRBJ2-7,CSALRTYEQYF
TRBV10-3,TRBJ1-1,CAITRTGCTEAFF
TRBV5-1,TRBJ2-3,CASSLDRGQRTDTQYF
TRBV29-1,TRBJ1-2,CSVVRAQGAGGYTF
TRBV6-2/TRBV6-3,TRBJ1-6,CASSYSTGTDNYYNSPLHF
TRBV6-1,TRBJ2-7,CASSEPRGYEQYF
TRBV29-1,TRBJ2-7,CSAKDTSYEQYF
TRBV7-2,TRBJ2-5,CASSLEAAGGREQYF
TRBV11-1,TRBJ1-2,CASSLSGYDYTF
TRBV6-5,TRBJ2-1,CASSYSGGTVQETQFF
TRBV5-1,TRBJ2-1,CASTLAGGLGNEQFF
TRBV7-2,TRBJ2-3,CASSLVSGRAETHTQYF